Detailed here is one T cell receptor (beta chain). The sample originates from a study of control samples from healthy donors and cancer patients. Germline values: CDR1 SQVTM, CDR2 ANQGSEA. This CDR3 has 13 residues. The V end was cut by 7 bases, the J end by 0 bases, with 10 bases between. The assay was immunoSEQ multiplex PCR, and TCRdb's table has in-frame clones only and misses some. The sample has approximately 120,000 clones; over 75% are singletons. Sequencing was performed on blood. The source is a man younger than 35 in good health. The V call is TRBV29-1, the J call TRBJ1-3; no clear D gene. CDR3 in DNA: TGCAGCGCGAGATCGGACTCTGGAAACACCATATATTTT. Its translation is CSARSDSGNTIYF. Drawing the rest from reference TRBV29-1 and TRBJ1-3, the complete variable domain is SAVISQKPSRDICQRGTSLTIQCQVDSQVTMMFWYRQQPGQSLTLIATANQGSEATYESGFVIDKFPISRPNLTFSTLTVSNMSPEDSSIYLCSARSDSGNTIYFGEGSWLTVV.